This TCR beta chain was recorded in a study of human T cells and chemical hapten exposure. Time point: patch test 1, 2 weeks after DPC sensitization. Treatment reported: therapeutic diphenylcyclopropenone sensitization with weekly scalp DPC. CDR1 is SGHRS and CDR2 is YFSETQ in the germline V gene. This CDR3 comprises 15 residues. V was pared by 1 base and J by 1 base, with 11 bases between. TCRdb recomputed calls from the RACE reads with MiXCR, one row per CDR3 protein. The sample has about 360,000 distinct CDR3 sequences, around 7% seen once. General study results and limits: High-frequency TCRs, those above 1 in 1000, stayed the same after DPC sensitization. Expanded TCRs were compared with controls, and the expanded TCRs formed significantly more large CDR3 similarity clusters.

This clonotype was observed at least ten times. No antigen is known for it. The sample here was whole blood, taken in connection with sensitization to the hapten diphenylcyclopropenone (DPC). V gene TRBV5-1 combines with J gene TRBJ2-5; possible D gene TRBD1, 5 bases. This TCR derives from a woman aged 18-29 years with alopecia areata. Some clones in this sample may be carry-over from other donors' samples. The CDR3 sequence is CASSLQGLSQETQYF. The CDR3 nucleotides read TGCGCCAGCAGCTTGCAGGGCCTATCCCAAGAGACCCAGTACTTC.